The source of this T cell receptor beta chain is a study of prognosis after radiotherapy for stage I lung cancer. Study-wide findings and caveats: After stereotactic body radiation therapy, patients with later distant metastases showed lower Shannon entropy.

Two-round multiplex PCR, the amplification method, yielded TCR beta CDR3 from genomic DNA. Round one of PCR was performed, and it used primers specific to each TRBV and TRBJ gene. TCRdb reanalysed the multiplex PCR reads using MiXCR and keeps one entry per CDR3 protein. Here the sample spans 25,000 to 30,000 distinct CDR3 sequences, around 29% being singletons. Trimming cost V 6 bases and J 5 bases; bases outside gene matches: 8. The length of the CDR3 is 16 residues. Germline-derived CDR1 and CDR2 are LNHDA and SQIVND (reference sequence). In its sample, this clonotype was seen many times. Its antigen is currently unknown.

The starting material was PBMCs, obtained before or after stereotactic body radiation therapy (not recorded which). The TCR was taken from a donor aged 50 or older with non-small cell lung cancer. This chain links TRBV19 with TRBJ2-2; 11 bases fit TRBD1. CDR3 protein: CASRRLGTGGTGELFF. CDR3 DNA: TGTGCCAGTAGACGGTTAGGGACAGGGGGGACCGGGGAGCTGTTTTTT. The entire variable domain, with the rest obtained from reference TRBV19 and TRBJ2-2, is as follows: DGGITQSPKYLFRKEGQNVTLSCEQNLNHDAMYWYRQDPGQGLRLIYYSQIVNDFQKGDIAEGYSVSREKKESFPLTVTSAQKNPTAFYLCASRRLGTGGTGELFFGEGSRLTVL.